This T cell receptor beta chain was profiled in a study of breast tumors, draining lymph nodes, adjacent tissues. Study-wide findings and caveats: Luminal-like breast cancer showed significantly higher tumor–nontumor repertoire similarity than basal-like.

The sample holds a few counts of this clonotype. Its specificity is not known. A single base separates this from a much larger clone, so it may be a read error. Germline V gene sequence: CDR1 SGDLS, CDR2 YYNGEE. The CDR3 is 15 amino acids. The lymph nodes were axillary draining lymph nodes from breast cancer patients. From the multiplex PCR reads, TCRdb called clonotypes with MiXCR, one entry per CDR3 protein. The repertoire holds approximately 280,000 distinct CDR3 sequences, with 30% as singletons. The rearrangement joins TRBV9 to TRBJ2-5, with TRBD1 as a possible D gene (6 bases). This sequence originates from a female donor with breast cancer. Some clones in this sample may be carry-over from other donors' samples. Sample: axillary lymph node tissue. In DNA, the CDR3 is TGTGCCAGCAGCGTTAGCCCAGGGGCGGAAGAGATCCAGTACTTC. Protein sequence: CASSVSPGAEEIQYF.